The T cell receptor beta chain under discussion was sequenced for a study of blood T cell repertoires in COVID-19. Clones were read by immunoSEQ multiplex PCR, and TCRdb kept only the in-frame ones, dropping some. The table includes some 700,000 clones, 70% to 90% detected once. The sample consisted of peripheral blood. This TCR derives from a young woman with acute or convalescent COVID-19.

Here the CDR3 reads CASTPQGRRGYTF. Written as DNA, the CDR3 is TGTGCCAGCACCCCACAGGGGCGCAGAGGCTACACCTTC. The gene calls are TRBV6-5 and TRBJ1-2; TRBD1 agrees at 7 bases. The CDR3 is made up of 13 amino acids. Germline V gives CDR1 MNHEY, CDR2 SVGAGI. V lost 7 bases to trimming and J lost 8 bases; unmatched junction nucleotides: 10.